This T cell receptor (beta chain) was recovered during a study of blood T cell repertoires in COVID-19. As for the study in general: Samples taken during acute and convalescent COVID-19 were collected in the United States, Italy and Spain.

This clone was detected only once. Source study methods: Reference gene primer amplification in the assay estimated nucleated cell counts. The method was immunoSEQ multiplex PCR; TCRdb's version includes in-frame clones alone and lacks a portion of them. That table supplies the V and J calls and clone size; D and trimming were determined from the DNA. The sample includes approximately 290,000 clones, 75% to 90% of them seen just once. The CDR3 is 19 amino acids. V shed 2 bases and J shed 0 bases, with 20 bases lying between them. Germline loops: CDR1 SGHVS, CDR2 FNYEAQ. Sequencing was performed on peripheral blood. The chain is built from TRBV7-6 and TRBJ1-3, with a tentative D call TRBD1 (6 bases). The origin of this receptor is a man aged 30 to 45 with acute or convalescent COVID-19. The chain's CDR3 is CASSLFLSGQPRSGNTIYF. The CDR3 DNA reads as TGTGCCAGCAGCTTATTTCTCTCTGGACAGCCGCGCTCTGGAAACACCATATATTTT.